The text below deals with one T cell receptor (beta chain). The specificity of this receptor is unknown. Per-base quality was not reported, and no clone a single base away is much larger than it. The sample originates from a study of blood T cell repertoires in COVID-19 (TCRdb year 2020). With regard to the full study: Samples from collaborators originated in the United States, Italy and Spain and spanned both the acute and convalescent phases of COVID-19. The material from the prospective study consisted of cDNA or gDNA derived from T cells, B-cell-depleted T cells, or PBMCs. Subjects who had been exposed to COVID-19, were actively infected with it, or had recovered from it provided the deeply sampled blood TCRbeta repertoires that made up the dataset. The repertoires were made available in a free public database intended to serve as a resource for research on the immune response to SARS-CoV-2. Samples were obtained from the ongoing ImmuneRACE study (first 160 participants) and from over a thousand subjects provided by 6 global collaborators. A de-identified subject ID, COVID-19 status, age in years and sex were almost always included in the sample metadata. Where available, HLA class I and class II types were obtained from metadata supplied by the sample provider rather than from assay-based typing. What the authors observed across the whole study: How much clinical and demographic metadata was included differed by source and by participant, and the metadata was provided uncurated.

TCRbeta CDR3 regions were amplified from genomic DNA using the immunoSEQ Assay, a bias-controlled multiplex PCR. Regarding the original processing steps: Within the assay, amplification of reference gene primers was used to estimate how many nucleated cells each sample contained. To quantify the absolute abundance of each unique TCRbeta CDR3 rearrangement, sequence reads were collapsed and filtered. For each sample, productive Simpson clonality was calculated by taking the square root of Simpson's diversity index across productive rearrangements. The table comes from immuneACCESS by way of TCRdb, which keeps in-frame sequences with V and J called. Part of the clones is missing from these tables; in studies checked, under half for an unresolved V gene and the rest for unknown reasons. Clone size and V and J calls were adopted from that table, with D and trimming inferred from the DNA. This sample is represented by 200,000 to 250,000 clones; around 83% of them were singletons. Over 0.95% of the sample is in the top ten clones.

Each collaborating institution followed its own protocols to collect whole blood in K2EDTA tubes. For TCRbeta analysis, collaborators shipped samples in one of three forms: frozen whole blood, isolated PBMCs, or DNA extracted from either of those sample types. The source is a man aged 40-49 years with acute or convalescent COVID-19. The sequencing sample was made of peripheral blood.

The CDR3 loop reads CAWSVGTGNWEQYF. In nucleotide form, the sequence is TGTGCCTGGAGTGTAGGTACAGGGAATTGGGAGCAGTACTTC. Recombination linked TRBV30 to TRBJ2-7; perhaps TRBD1 is the D gene, with 6 bases matching. Inclusive of the bounding cysteine and phenylalanine, the CDR3 is 14 residues long. Only the CDR3 region is kept as DNA, spanning 42 bases read in frame from base 1. Looking up the germline V gene (reference sequence) yields CDR1 GTSNPN and CDR2 SVGIG. V was cut back by 0 bases and J by 7 bases, leaving a gap of 16 bases between them.